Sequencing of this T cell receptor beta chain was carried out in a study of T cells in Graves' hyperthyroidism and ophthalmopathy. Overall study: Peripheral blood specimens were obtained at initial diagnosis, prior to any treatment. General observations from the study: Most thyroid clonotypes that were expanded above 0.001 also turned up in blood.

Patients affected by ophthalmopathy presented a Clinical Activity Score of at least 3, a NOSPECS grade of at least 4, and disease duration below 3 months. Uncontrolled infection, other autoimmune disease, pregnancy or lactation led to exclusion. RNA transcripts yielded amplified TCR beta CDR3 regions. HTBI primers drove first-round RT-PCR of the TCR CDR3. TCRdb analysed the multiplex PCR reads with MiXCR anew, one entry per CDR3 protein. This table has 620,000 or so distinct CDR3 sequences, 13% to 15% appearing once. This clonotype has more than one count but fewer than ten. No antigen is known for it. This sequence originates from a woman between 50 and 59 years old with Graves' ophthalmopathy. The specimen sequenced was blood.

CDR3 nucleotides: TGCGCCAGCAGGAGGACTATGAACACTGAAGCTTTCTTT. Translation: CASRRTMNTEAFF. The chain has TRBV10-2 and TRBJ1-1; D gene ambiguous. This CDR3 spans 13 amino acids. Trimming removed 6 bases from V and 0 bases from J, with 8 bases in between. Germline V gene lookup returns CDR1 WSHSY and CDR2 SAAADI.